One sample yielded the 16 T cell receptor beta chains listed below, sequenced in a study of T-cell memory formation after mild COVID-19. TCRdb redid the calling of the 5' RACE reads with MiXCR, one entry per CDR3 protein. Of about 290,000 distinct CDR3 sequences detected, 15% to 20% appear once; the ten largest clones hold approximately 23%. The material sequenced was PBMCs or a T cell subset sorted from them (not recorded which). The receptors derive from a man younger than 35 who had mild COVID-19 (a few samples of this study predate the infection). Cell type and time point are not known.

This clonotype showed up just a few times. The chain's CDR3 is CAISEAGMNTEAFF. DNA for the CDR3: TGTGCCATCAGTGAAGCAGGGATGAACACTGAAGCTTTCTTT. The V gene is TRBV10-3, the J gene TRBJ1-1; D is perhaps TRBD1 (5 bases). Trimming pared 3 bases from V and 0 bases from J, leaving 8 bases between. CDR1 and CDR2 from the germline V gene are ENHRY and SYGVKD. The CDR3 covers 14 residues.

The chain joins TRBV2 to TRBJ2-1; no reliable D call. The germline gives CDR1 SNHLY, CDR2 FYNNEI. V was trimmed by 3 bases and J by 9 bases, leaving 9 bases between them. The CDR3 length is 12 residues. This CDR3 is CASSESGGEQFF. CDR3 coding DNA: TGTGCCAGCAGTGAGTCGGGCGGTGAGCAGTTCTTC.

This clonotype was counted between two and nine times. CDR3 coding DNA: TGTGCCAGCAGTTACCAACCAGGGGAGCTGTTTTTT. As protein: CASSYQPGELFF. The chain employs TRBV6-5 and TRBJ2-2, with D hard to call. From germline, CDR1 is MNHEY and CDR2 SVGAGI. Deletions cut 2 bases from V and 8 bases from J, with 6 bases between. This CDR3 is 12 amino acids long.

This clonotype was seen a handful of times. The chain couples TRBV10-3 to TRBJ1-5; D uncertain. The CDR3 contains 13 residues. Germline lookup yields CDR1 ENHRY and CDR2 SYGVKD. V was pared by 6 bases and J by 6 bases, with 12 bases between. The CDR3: CAISGGESQPQHF. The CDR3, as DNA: TGTGCCATCAGCGGAGGAGAGAGTCAGCCCCAGCATTTT.

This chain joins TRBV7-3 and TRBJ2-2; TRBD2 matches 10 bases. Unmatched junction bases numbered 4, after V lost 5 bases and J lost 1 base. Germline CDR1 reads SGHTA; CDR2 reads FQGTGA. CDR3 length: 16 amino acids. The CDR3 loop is CASSAGLAQNTGELFF. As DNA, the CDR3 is TGTGCCAGCAGCGCGGGACTAGCGCAGAACACCGGGGAGCTGTTTTTT.

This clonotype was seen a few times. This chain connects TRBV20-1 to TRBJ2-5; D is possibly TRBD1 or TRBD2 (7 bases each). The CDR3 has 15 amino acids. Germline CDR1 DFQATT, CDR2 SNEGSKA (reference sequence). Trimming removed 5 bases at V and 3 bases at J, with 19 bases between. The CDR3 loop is CSAFKRGQSKETQYF. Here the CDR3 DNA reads TGCAGTGCTTTCAAGCGGGGACAGAGCAAAGAGACCCAGTACTTC.

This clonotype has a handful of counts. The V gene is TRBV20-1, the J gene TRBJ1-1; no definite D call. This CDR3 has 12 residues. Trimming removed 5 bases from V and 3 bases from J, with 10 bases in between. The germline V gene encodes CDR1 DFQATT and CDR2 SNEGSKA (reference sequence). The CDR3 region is CSAWGAYTEAFF. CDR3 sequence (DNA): TGCAGTGCTTGGGGAGCCTACACTGAAGCTTTCTTT.

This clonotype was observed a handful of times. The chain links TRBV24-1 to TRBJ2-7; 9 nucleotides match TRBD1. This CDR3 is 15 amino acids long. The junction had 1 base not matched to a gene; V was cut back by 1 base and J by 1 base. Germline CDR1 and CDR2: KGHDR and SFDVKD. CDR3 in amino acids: CATSDFGTGSYEQYV. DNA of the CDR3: TGTGCCACCAGTGATTTCGGGACAGGGTCCTACGAGCAGTACGTC.

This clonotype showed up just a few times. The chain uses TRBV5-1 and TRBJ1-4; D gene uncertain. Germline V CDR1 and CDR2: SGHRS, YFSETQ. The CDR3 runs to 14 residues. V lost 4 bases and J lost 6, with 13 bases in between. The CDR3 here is CASSIEGADEKLFF. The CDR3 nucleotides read TGCGCCAGCAGCATCGAAGGCGCGGATGAAAAACTGTTTTTT.

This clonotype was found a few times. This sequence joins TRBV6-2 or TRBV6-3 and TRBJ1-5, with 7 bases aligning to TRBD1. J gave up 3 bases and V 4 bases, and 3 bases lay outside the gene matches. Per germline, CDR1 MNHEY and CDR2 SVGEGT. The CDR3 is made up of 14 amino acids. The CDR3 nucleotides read TGTGCCAGCAGTTCCGGGACAGTCAATCAGCCCCAGCATTTT. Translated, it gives CASSSGTVNQPQHF.

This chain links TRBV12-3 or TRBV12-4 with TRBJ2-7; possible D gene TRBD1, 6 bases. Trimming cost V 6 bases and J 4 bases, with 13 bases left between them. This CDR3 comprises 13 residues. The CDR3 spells CASSPQGWYEQYF. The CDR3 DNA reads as TGTGCCAGCAGCCCTCAGGGGTGGTACGAGCAGTACTTC.

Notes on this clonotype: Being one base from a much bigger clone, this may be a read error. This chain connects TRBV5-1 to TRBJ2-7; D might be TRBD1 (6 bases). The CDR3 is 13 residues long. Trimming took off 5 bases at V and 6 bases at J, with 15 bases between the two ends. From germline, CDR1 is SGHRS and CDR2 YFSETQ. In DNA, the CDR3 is TGCGCCAGCAGGATACAGGGAGCGGCCGAGCAGTACGTC. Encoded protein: CASRIQGAAEQYV.

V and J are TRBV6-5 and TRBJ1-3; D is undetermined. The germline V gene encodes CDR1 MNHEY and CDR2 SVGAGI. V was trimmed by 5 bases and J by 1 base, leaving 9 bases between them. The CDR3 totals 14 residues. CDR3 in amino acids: CASSINLSGNTIYF. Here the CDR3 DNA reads TGTGCCAGCAGTATAAATCTTTCTGGAAACACCATATATTTT.

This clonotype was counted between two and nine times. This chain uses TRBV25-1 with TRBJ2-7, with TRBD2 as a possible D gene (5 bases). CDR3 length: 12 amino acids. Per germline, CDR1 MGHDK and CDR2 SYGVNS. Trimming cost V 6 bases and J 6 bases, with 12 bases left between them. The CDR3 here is CASSRSGSEQYF. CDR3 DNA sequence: TGTGCCAGCAGCCGGTCGGGATCCGAGCAGTACTTC.

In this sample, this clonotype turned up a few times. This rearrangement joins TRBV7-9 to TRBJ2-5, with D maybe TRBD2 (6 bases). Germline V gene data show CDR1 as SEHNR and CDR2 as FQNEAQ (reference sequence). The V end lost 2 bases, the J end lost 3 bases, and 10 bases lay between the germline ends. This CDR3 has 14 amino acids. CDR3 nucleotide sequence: TGTGCCAGCAGCTTATACGGGGGAGAAGAGACCCAGTACTTC. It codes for CASSLYGGEETQYF.

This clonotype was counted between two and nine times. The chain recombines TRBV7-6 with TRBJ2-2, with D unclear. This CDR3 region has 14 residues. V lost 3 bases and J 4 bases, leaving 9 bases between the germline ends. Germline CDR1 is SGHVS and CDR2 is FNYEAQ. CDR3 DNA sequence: TGTGCCAGCAGCTTTGGGGTTGGCACCGGGGAGCTGTTTTTT. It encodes CASSFGVGTGELFF.